The present entry profiles one TCR beta chain with its context. As yet, its antigen is unknown. This sample was taken from a study of OX40 agonist ivuxolimab in advanced cancers. Study as a whole: The patients' treatment was ivuxolimab, an agonistic anti-OX40 (CD134) antibody. Points from the study as a whole: Among patients with partial responses at 0.1-3.0 mg/kg, clonal expansion was among the lowest.

Repertoires were generated with immunoSEQ multiplex PCR, while TCRdb's copy carries only in-frame clones and drops some. The profile shows 95,000 to 150,000 clones, just under 95% of them singletons. V lost 7 bases to trimming and J lost 6 bases; unmatched junction nucleotides: 7. This CDR3 comprises 14 residues. CDR1 is LNHDA, CDR2 SQIVND, per germline (reference sequence). The sample consisted of CD4+ or CD8+ T cells sorted from blood, taken in a trial of the OX40 agonist ivuxolimab. This chain uses TRBV19 with TRBJ1-1; TRBD1 agrees at 11 bases. The clonotype originates from an adult with an advanced solid tumor such as melanoma, head and neck, liver or kidney cancer. CDR3: CASIRDRGFSEAFF. CDR3 in DNA: TGTGCCAGTATAAGGGACAGGGGGTTCTCTGAAGCTTTCTTT. The complete variable domain, with remaining parts taken from reference TRBV19 and TRBJ1-1, reads DGGITQSPKYLFRKEGQNVTLSCEQNLNHDAMYWYRQDPGQGLRLIYYSQIVNDFQKGDIAEGYSVSREKKESFPLTVTSAQKNPTAFYLCASIRDRGFSEAFFGQGTRLTVV.